This entry is about one T cell receptor (beta chain). This clone was seen just once. Its cognate antigen has yet to be identified. No base quality information exists; no much larger clone differs at one position. The sample is drawn from a study of Ad26.COV2.S vaccination and SARS-CoV-2 variants (dated by TCRdb to about 2021). Describing the broader study: Vaccine-arm donors were drawn from COV1001, a multicentre, randomized, double-blind, placebo-controlled phase I-IIa trial of Ad26.COV2.S in healthy adults. Investigators remained blinded to trial group allocation during experiments and outcome assessment. Dosing of Ad26.COV2.S was intramuscular, at either 5x10^10 or 1x10^11 viral particles, delivered as one shot or as two shots spaced 56 days apart. A total of roughly 30 samples were included in the TCR-sequenced set, comprising about 20 Ad26.COV2.S vaccine recipients, 5 placebo recipients and 8 SARS-CoV-2 convalescent individuals. TCRbeta repertoire sequencing served as the tool for gauging how specific and how broad the SARS-CoV-2-reactive T cell receptors were following Ad26.COV2.S vaccination. Trial participants were randomized into five groups of five, in which low-dose or high-dose Ad26.COV2.S was given once or twice, or placebo was given on both occasions. General findings and caveats noted by the study authors: After vaccination, spike-specific CD8+ and CD4+ T cell responses were reported to show substantial breadth. It was noted by the authors that total T cell responses may have been underestimated by the TCR breadth and depth analyses. Higher spike-specific TCR breadth was observed in Ad26.COV2.S recipients than in placebo recipients (P = 0.0014). Comparing responses between vaccine doses or regimens was not something the study was powered to do. Vaccine and placebo recipients had similar non-spike TCR breadth, a finding consistent with the vaccine containing only spike.

Per the germline V gene, MDHEN is the CDR1 and SYDVKM is the CDR2. The CDR3 starts with the cysteine, ends with the phenylalanine, and has 13 residues. The read is trimmed to its CDR3 DNA, 39 bases read in frame from base 1. Trimming at the junction amounts to 7 bases on V and 4 bases on J, and the germline ends lie 13 bases apart. The immunoSEQ Assay was used to sequence TCRbeta CDR3 regions. After extraction, genomic DNA underwent amplification by bias-controlled multiplex PCR, followed by high-throughput sequencing. The original methods were these. To quantify the absolute abundance of each unique TCRbeta CDR3 region, sequences were collapsed and filtered. Usable DNA was measured by amplifying reference genes present in all nucleated cells, and TCRbeta template counts were normalized to that usable DNA to estimate T cell fraction. Repertoire TCRs were annotated as SARS-CoV-2-specific by exact matching of V gene, CDR3 amino acid sequence and J gene to a known reactive TCR set. The reference SARS-CoV-2 TCR set came from MIRA and was filtered for enrichment in COVID-19-positive ImmuneCODE repertoires, removing public or cross-reactive TCRs. Using the MIRA antigens, annotated TCRs were further analysed by specific ORF or by position within an ORF. Breadth was defined as annotated unique rearrangements over total unique productive rearrangements; depth was the summed frequency of those rearrangements. TCR breadth was compared between groups using two-sided Wilcoxon rank-sum tests. The source is immuneACCESS, and TCRdb retained only in-frame sequences with V and J called. Part of the clones is not carried over; for the studies checked, unresolved V genes explain less than half of this, and the remainder is unexplained. The V and J calls and the clone size are those of that table, but D and trimming were determined from the DNA. Present in this sample are about 350,000 clones, 86% of which were seen just once. The top ten hold roughly a tenth of the sample.

According to the study, the label for this sample's treatment or condition signals: over 15 received Ad26.COV2.S at low or high dose, single or two shots; 5 received placebo; per-sample allocation not given. For vaccine and placebo recipients, the sequenced repertoires came from samples collected on day 63 after the first injection. Between 29 July and 7 August 2020, Cohort 1b enrolled about 27 adults aged 18-55 years at one site in Boston, USA. As a vaccine, Ad26.COV2.S was a replication-incompetent adenovirus type 26 vector that expressed a prefusion-stabilized SARS-CoV-2 spike protein derived from the original Wuhan strain.

The sample here was peripheral blood, taken in a trial of Ad26.COV2.S vaccine versus placebo. The rearranged segments are TRBV28 and TRBJ1-1, with no reliable assignment of the D segment. This receptor was obtained from a person aged 18-65 years who received the Ad26.COV2.S COVID-19 vaccine or a placebo. The nucleotide sequence is given as TGTGCCAGCAATTTCGGGTCTCTCACTGAAGCTTTCTTT. Its amino acids are CASNFGSLTEAFF.